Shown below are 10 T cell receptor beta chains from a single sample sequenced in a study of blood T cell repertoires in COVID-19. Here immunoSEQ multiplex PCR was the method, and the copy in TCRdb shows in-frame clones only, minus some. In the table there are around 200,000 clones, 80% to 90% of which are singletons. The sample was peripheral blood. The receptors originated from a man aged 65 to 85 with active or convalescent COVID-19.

The chain's CDR3 is CAWSFAGNYGYTF. CDR3 nucleotides: TGTGCCTGGAGTTTCGCCGGTAACTATGGCTACACCTTC. The chain uses TRBV30 and TRBJ1-2; D is unclear. With 2 bases removed from V and 1 base from J, the gap between germline ends came to 8 bases. CDR1 is GTSNPN and CDR2 is SVGIG in the germline V gene (reference sequence). The CDR3 is 13 amino acids.

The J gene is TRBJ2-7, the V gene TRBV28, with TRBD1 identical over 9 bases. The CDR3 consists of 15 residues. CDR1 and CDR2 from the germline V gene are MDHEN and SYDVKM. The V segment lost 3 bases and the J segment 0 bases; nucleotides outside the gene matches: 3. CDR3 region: CASSFLQGASYEQYF. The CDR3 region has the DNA TGTGCCAGCAGTTTCTTACAGGGGGCCTCCTACGAGCAGTACTTC.

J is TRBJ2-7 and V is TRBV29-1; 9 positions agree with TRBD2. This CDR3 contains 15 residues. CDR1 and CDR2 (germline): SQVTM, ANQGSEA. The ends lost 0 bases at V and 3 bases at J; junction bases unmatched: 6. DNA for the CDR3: TGCAGCGTTGAAGATCCGACTAGCGGTTACTACGAGCAGTACTTC. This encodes CSVEDPTSGYYEQYF.

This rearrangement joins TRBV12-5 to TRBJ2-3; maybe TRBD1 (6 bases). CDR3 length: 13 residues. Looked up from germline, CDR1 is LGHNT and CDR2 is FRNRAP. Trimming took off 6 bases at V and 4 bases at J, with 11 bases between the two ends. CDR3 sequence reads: CASGPSGADTQYF. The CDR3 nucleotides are TGTGCTAGTGGCCCCTCAGGGGCAGATACGCAGTATTTT.

The CDR3 nucleotides are TGTGCAATTCACAGGGGCCCTCTCGAAGCTTTCTTT. Amino acids: CAIHRGPLEAFF. This chain uses TRBV19 with TRBJ1-1; 7 bases match TRBD1. CDR1 is LNHDA, CDR2 SQIVND, per germline (reference sequence). This CDR3 is 12 amino acids long. Looking up the rest from reference TRBV19 and TRBJ1-1 gives the full variable domain: DGGITQSPKYLFRKEGQNVTLSCEQNLNHDAMYWYRQDPGQGLRLIYYSQIVNDFQKGDIAEGYSVSREKKESFPLTVTSAQKNPTAFYLCAIHRGPLEAFFGQGTRLTVV.

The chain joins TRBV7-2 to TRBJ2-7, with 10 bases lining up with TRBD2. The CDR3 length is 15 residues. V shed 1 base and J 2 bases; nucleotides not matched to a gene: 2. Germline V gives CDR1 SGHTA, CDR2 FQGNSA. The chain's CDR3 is CASSLDTSGTYEQYF. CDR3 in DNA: TGTGCCAGCAGCTTAGATACTAGCGGGACCTACGAGCAGTACTTC.

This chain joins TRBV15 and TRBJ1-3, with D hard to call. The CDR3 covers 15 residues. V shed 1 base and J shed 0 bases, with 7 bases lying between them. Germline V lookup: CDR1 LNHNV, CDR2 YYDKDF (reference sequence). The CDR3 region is CATSRVKLSGNTIYF. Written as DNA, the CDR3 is TGTGCCACCAGCAGAGTCAAACTCTCTGGAAACACCATATATTTT. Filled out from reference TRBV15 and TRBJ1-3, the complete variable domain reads DAMVIQNPRYQVTQFGKPVTLSCSQTLNHNVMYWYQQKSSQAPKLLFHYYDKDFNNEADTPDNFQSRRPNTSFCFLDIRSPGLGDTAMYLCATSRVKLSGNTIYFGEGSWLTVV.

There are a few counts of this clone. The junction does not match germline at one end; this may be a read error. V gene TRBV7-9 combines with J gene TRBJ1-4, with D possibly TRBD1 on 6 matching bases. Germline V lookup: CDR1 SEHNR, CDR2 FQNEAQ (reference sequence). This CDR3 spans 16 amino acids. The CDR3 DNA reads TGTGCCAGCAGCCCCCAAGGGGGAACAACGAATGAAAAACTGTTTTTT. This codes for CASSPQGGTTNEKLFF.

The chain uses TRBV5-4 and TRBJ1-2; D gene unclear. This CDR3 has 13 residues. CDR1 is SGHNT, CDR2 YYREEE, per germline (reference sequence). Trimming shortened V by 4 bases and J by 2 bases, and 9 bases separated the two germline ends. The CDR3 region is CASSLATNYGYTF. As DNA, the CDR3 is TGTGCCAGCAGCCTAGCAACCAACTATGGCTACACCTTC.

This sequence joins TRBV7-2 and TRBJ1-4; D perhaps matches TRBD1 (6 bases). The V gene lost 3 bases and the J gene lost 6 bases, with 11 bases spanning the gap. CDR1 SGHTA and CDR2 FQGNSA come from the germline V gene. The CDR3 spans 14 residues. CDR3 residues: CASSFSGGYEKLFF. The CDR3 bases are TGTGCCAGCAGCTTTAGCGGGGGCTATGAAAAACTGTTTTTT.